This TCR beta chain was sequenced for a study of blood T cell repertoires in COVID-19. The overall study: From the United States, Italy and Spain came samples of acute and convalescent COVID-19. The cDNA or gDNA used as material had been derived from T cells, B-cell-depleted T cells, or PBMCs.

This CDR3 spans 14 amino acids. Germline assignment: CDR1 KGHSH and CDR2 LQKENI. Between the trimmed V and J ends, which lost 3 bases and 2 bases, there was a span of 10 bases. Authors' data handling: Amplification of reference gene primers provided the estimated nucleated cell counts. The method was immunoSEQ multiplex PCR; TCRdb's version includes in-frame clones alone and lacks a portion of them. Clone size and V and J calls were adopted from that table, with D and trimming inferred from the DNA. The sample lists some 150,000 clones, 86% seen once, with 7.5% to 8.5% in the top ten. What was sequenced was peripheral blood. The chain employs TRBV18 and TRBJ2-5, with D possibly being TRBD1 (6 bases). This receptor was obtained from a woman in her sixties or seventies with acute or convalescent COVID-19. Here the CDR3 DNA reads TGTGCCAGCTCACCCGGACAGCCTCAAGAGACCCAGTACTTC. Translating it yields CASSPGQPQETQYF.